These T cell receptor beta chains were read from a single sample in a study of T cell repertoires in cytomegalovirus infection. What these receptors recognize is not known. MiXCR, applied by TCRdb to the reads, yields one record per CDR3 protein. The data show about a million distinct CDR3 sequences, more than 25% seen once. The sequencing used cultured CD8+ T cells from PBMCs, collected from culture after CMV antigen stimulation. Receptors were obtained from a human donor in good health (CMV status not recorded). Some clones in this sample may be carry-over from other donors' samples. CDR3s include the opening cysteine and the closing phenylalanine or tryptophan. A D gene is named only where the DNA matches it firmly. Size tells how often a clone was seen (once, few, many) or the class of an expanded clone, and some rows leave it out.

TRBJ1-2 | TRBV27 | - | TRBD1 | CASSLQGYRPYGYTF | TGTGCCAGCAGTCTACAGGGGTACCGCCCCTATGGCTACACCTTC
TRBJ2-6 | TRBV7-2 | many | TRBD1 | CASSLWDSYSGANVLTF | TGTGCCAGCAGCTTATGGGACAGTTACTCTGGGGCCAACGTCCTGACTTTC
TRBJ2-7 | TRBV18 | - | - | CASSPPEAYEQYF | TGTGCCAGCTCACCACCGGAGGCCTACGAGCAGTACTTC
TRBJ1-2 | TRBV4-2 | - | - | CASSQGVTYGYTF | TGTGCCAGCAGCCAAGGGGTAACCTATGGCTACACCTTC
TRBJ1-6 | TRBV27 | - | - | CASSLWDPRDDNSPLHF | TGTGCCAGCAGTTTATGGGACCCCCGGGACGATAATTCACCCCTCCACTTT
TRBJ1-6 | TRBV4-1 | - | - | CASSQDRVGTYNSPLHF | TGCGCCAGCAGCCAAGATCGGGTCGGGACTTATAATTCACCCCTCCACTTT
TRBJ2-3 | TRBV5-1 | few | - | CASSLGNQAPTDTQYF | TGCGCCAGCAGCTTGGGAAACCAAGCCCCCACAGATACGCAGTATTTT
TRBJ1-1 | TRBV7-6 | - | - | CASSPFPKTGRTEAFF | TGTGCCAGCAGCCCCTTTCCTAAGACAGGTCGCACTGAAGCTTTCTTT
TRBJ2-5 | TRBV7-7 | few | - | CASSLSGGAETQYF | TGTGCTAGCAGCTTATCCGGGGGCGCCGAGACCCAGTACTTC
TRBJ2-1 | TRBV6-2/TRBV6-3 | - | TRBD2 | CASRPLTSGAYNEQFF | TGTGCCAGCAGACCCCTGACTAGCGGGGCCTACAATGAGCAGTTCTTC
TRBJ2-1 | TRBV7-9 | many | TRBD2 | CASSLLAGGLEQFF | TGTGCCAGCAGCCTCCTAGCGGGGGGGCTTGAGCAGTTCTTC
TRBJ2-3 | TRBV20-1 | - | - | CSARSPRGGHRDTQYF | TGCAGTGCTAGATCTCCGCGCGGGGGCCACCGGGATACGCAGTATTTT
TRBJ2-5 | TRBV27 | few | - | CASSDLTRMPQETQYF | TGTGCCAGCAGTGACTTAACCCGAATGCCCCAAGAGACCCAGTACTTC
TRBJ2-6 | TRBV9 | - | - | CASSAMISSSGANVLTF | TGTGCCAGCAGCGCCATGATCAGTAGCTCTGGGGCCAACGTCCTGACTTTC
TRBJ2-7 | TRBV20-1 | few | - | CSAPSSASVGPYEQYF | TGCAGTGCTCCGAGTTCGGCTAGCGTCGGTCCCTACGAGCAGTACTTC
TRBJ1-4 | TRBV6-1 | few | - | CASRSPNEKLFF | TGTGCCAGCCGTAGTCCTAATGAAAAACTGTTTTTT
TRBJ1-5 | TRBV27 | few | - | CASSLYGKIGLSNQPQHF | TGTGCCAGCAGTTTATATGGGAAGATAGGATTGAGCAATCAGCCCCAGCATTTT
TRBJ2-1 | TRBV29-1 | few | TRBD1 | CSVEDPGTGSYNEQFF | TGCAGCGTTGAAGACCCCGGGACAGGTAGCTACAATGAGCAGTTCTTC
TRBJ1-1 | TRBV28 | few | - | CASSTDPMNTEAFF | TGTGCCAGCAGTACAGATCCCATGAACACTGAAGCTTTCTTT
TRBJ1-6 | TRBV4-1 | - | TRBD1 | CASSPTGQGNSPLHF | TGCGCCAGCAGCCCGACGGGACAGGGGAATTCACCCCTCCACTTT
TRBJ1-5 | TRBV6-2/TRBV6-3 | - | TRBD1 | CASSYSTGFGNQPQHF | TGTGCCAGCAGTTACTCGACAGGGTTTGGCAATCAGCCCCAGCATTTT
TRBJ2-2 | TRBV7-6 | - | - | CASSTPTGHIGELFF | TGTGCCAGCAGCACCCCGACGGGACACATCGGGGAGCTGTTTTTT
TRBJ1-2 | TRBV9 | - | - | CASSVEFEGSGGYTF | TGTGCCAGCAGCGTAGAATTCGAAGGGTCGGGTGGCTACACCTTC
TRBJ2-7 | TRBV5-5 | - | - | CASSFRDFRTYEQYF | TGTGCCAGCAGCTTTAGGGACTTCCGAACCTACGAGCAGTACTTC
TRBJ2-2 | TRBV3-1 | - | - | CASSQEMWTDNTGELFF | TGTGCCAGCAGCCAAGAGATGTGGACAGATAACACCGGGGAGCTGTTTTTT
TRBJ2-2 | TRBV7-6 | many | - | CASSPRLGGDTGELFF | TGTGCCAGCAGCCCCCGCCTAGGGGGGGACACCGGGGAGCTGTTTTTT
TRBJ2-5 | TRBV7-9 | many | - | CASSWGEETQYF | TGTGCCAGCAGCTGGGGAGAAGAGACCCAGTACTTC
TRBJ2-2 | TRBV6-6 | few | - | CASIPKNGELFF | TGTGCCAGCATACCTAAAAACGGGGAGCTGTTTTTT
TRBJ2-1 | TRBV7-9 | - | - | CASSFRTSGATSSYNEQFF | TGTGCCAGCAGCTTTCGGACAAGCGGAGCTACGAGCTCCTACAATGAGCAGTTCTTC
TRBJ2-3 | TRBV4-1 | - | - | CASSQDPLGTDTQYF | TGCGCCAGCAGCCAAGATCCGCTGGGCACAGATACGCAGTATTTT
TRBJ2-7 | TRBV12-3/TRBV12-4 | many | - | CASSWARASSYEQYF | TGTGCCAGCAGTTGGGCCCGTGCGAGTTCCTACGAGCAGTACTTC
TRBJ2-5 | TRBV7-9 | - | TRBD2 | CASRGLAGVQETQYF | TGTGCCAGCAGAGGACTAGCGGGGGTCCAAGAGACCCAGTACTTC
TRBJ1-6 | TRBV7-2 | many | - | CASSPGYNSPLHF | TGTGCCAGCAGCCCAGGGTATAATTCACCCCTCCACTTT
TRBJ2-7 | TRBV19 | few | - | CASSILGGHSYEQYF | TGTGCCAGTAGTATATTAGGGGGGCACTCCTACGAGCAGTACTTC
TRBJ2-3 | TRBV7-2 | few | TRBD1 | CASSSPDRADTQYF | TGTGCCAGCAGCTCTCCAGACAGGGCAGATACGCAGTATTTT
TRBJ2-1 | TRBV27 | - | TRBD2 | CASSWTSGGPWFF | TGTGCCAGCAGCTGGACTAGCGGGGGCCCGTGGTTCTTC
TRBJ2-1 | TRBV6-5 | few | - | CASSYSSAQDNEQFF | TGTGCCAGCAGTTACTCAAGTGCGCAGGACAATGAGCAGTTCTTC
TRBJ1-2 | TRBV20-1 | - | - | CSAPARDTLSGYTF | TGCAGTGCGCCCGCCCGGGACACCTTGTCCGGCTACACCTTC
TRBJ1-2 | TRBV6-4 | - | TRBD1 | CASSVGGQGAYGYTF | TGTGCCAGCAGTGTAGGGGGACAGGGGGCCTATGGCTACACCTTC
TRBJ2-2 | TRBV5-5 | few | TRBD1 | CASSLVNRGLNTGELFF | TGTGCCAGCAGCTTGGTCAACAGGGGGCTGAACACCGGGGAGCTGTTTTTT
TRBJ2-2 | TRBV24-1 | - | - | CATRKNTNTGELFF | TGTGCCACCAGGAAAAACACGAACACCGGGGAGCTGTTTTTT
TRBJ2-7 | TRBV5-1 | - | TRBD2 | CASSLRTGGADGQYF | TGCGCCAGCAGCTTGCGTACGGGAGGGGCGGATGGGCAGTACTTC
TRBJ2-1 | TRBV24-1 | many | TRBD2 | CATSQSGTLNNEQFF | TGTGCCACCAGCCAGAGCGGGACTCTTAATAATGAGCAGTTCTTC
TRBJ2-5 | TRBV12-3/TRBV12-4 | many | - | CASSPRPQETQYF | TGTGCCAGCAGCCCTCGCCCCCAAGAGACCCAGTACTTC
TRBJ2-3 | TRBV28 | many | TRBD2 | CASSPIAGTTDTQYF | TGTGCCAGCAGTCCCATAGCGGGGACCACAGATACGCAGTATTTT
TRBJ1-1 | TRBV6-5 | - | TRBD1 | CASSSVTGYPYTEAFF | TGTGCCAGCAGTTCAGTGACAGGGTATCCATACACTGAAGCTTTCTTT
TRBJ2-1 | TRBV5-5 | - | TRBD2 | CASSLGREHFWRAGGVQFF | TGTGCCAGCAGCTTGGGCAGGGAACATTTTTGGCGAGCGGGGGGCGTGCAGTTCTTC
TRBJ2-3 | TRBV7-2 | many | - | CASSLTRWGGTTDTQYF | TGTGCCAGCAGCTTAACCCGCTGGGGGGGCACGACAGATACGCAGTATTTT
TRBJ1-5 | TRBV6-6 | - | TRBD1 | CASSYFWGQGFINQPQHF | TGTGCCAGCAGTTACTTTTGGGGACAGGGGTTCATTAATCAGCCCCAGCATTTT
TRBJ2-3 | TRBV4-1 | few | TRBD2 | CASTLGPGEGADTQYF | TGCGCCAGCACCCTAGGTCCGGGGGAGGGAGCAGATACGCAGTATTTT
TRBJ1-4 | TRBV4-1 | - | TRBD1 | CASSQEGPRGDEKLFF | TGCGCCAGCAGCCAAGAAGGACCCAGGGGGGACGAAAAACTGTTTTTT
TRBJ2-1 | TRBV7-8 | many | - | CASSPPVDSYNEQFF | TGTGCCAGCAGCCCCCCAGTTGATTCCTACAATGAGCAGTTCTTC
TRBJ2-3 | TRBV7-4 | - | - | CASSLSPGQTTDTQYF | TGTGCCAGCAGCCTCTCTCCGGGACAAACCACAGATACGCAGTATTTT
TRBJ1-2 | TRBV6-5 | few | - | CASSYSVSAIGYTF | TGTGCCAGCAGTTACTCGGTCTCCGCCATCGGCTACACCTTC
TRBJ2-2 | TRBV4-1 | - | - | CASSHMTGEISGELFF | TGCGCCAGCAGCCACATGACTGGGGAAATCTCCGGGGAGCTGTTTTTT
TRBJ1-4 | TRBV6-1 | - | - | CASSEAVTAQMFF | TGTGCCAGCAGTGAAGCGGTGACGGCGCAGATGTTTTTT
TRBJ1-5 | TRBV20-1 | - | - | CSARDVRGAGNQPQHF | TGCAGTGCTAGAGATGTAAGGGGGGCGGGCAATCAGCCCCAGCATTTT
TRBJ2-5 | TRBV13 | - | - | CASSLGYVLAETQYF | TGTGCCAGCAGCTTGGGTTATGTACTAGCCGAGACCCAGTACTTC
TRBJ1-1 | TRBV7-6 | - | - | CANSLGGPGRTEAFF | TGTGCCAACAGCTTAGGGGGTCCGGGCAGGACTGAAGCTTTCTTT